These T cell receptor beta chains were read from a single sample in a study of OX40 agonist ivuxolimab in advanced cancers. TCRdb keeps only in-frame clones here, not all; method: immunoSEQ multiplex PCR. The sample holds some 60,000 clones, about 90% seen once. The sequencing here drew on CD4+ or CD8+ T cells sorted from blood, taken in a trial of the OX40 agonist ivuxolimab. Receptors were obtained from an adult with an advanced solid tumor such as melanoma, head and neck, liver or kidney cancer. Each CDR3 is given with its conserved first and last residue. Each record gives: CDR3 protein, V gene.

cdr3_aa: CASSRNRVSGAFF; v_call: TRBV7-9
cdr3_aa: CASSPPSIYAGELFF; v_call: TRBV6-6
cdr3_aa: CASSFSGGSGNTIYF; v_call: TRBV5-1
cdr3_aa: CASSVQGIGAEAFF; v_call: TRBV6-5
cdr3_aa: CASSQAVNQPQHF; v_call: TRBV4-3
cdr3_aa: CASSDPTSTDTQYF; v_call: TRBV5-4
cdr3_aa: CARGGTSENYNEQFF; v_call: TRBV6-4
cdr3_aa: CASSQDVSEQYF; v_call: TRBV5-5
cdr3_aa: CASKKGTLNTGELFF; v_call: TRBV4-1
cdr3_aa: CASRTKTSNTGELFF; v_call: TRBV7-8
cdr3_aa: CASSSSTSGRSGEQFF; v_call: TRBV7-3
cdr3_aa: CASRRQGSPYGYTF; v_call: TRBV5-4
cdr3_aa: CSVEVTHGNIQYF; v_call: TRBV29-1
cdr3_aa: CASSYFLQPGTGELFF; v_call: TRBV6-6
cdr3_aa: CASSLEGRTGELFF; v_call: TRBV7-2
cdr3_aa: CASSLGLTSGTGELFF; v_call: TRBV7-2
cdr3_aa: CASSSLGGVYEQYF; v_call: TRBV5-4
cdr3_aa: CASSRQGRETQYF; v_call: TRBV18
cdr3_aa: CATSRGTAYGYTF; v_call: TRBV25-1
cdr3_aa: CANRDYGRNEQFF; v_call: TRBV2
cdr3_aa: CASSSTGGSQPQHF; v_call: TRBV7-9
cdr3_aa: CASSQGRTSGTTDTQYF; v_call: TRBV14
cdr3_aa: CASSGTTNTGELFF; v_call: TRBV28
cdr3_aa: CASQIRWPPVDEQFF; v_call: TRBV6-1